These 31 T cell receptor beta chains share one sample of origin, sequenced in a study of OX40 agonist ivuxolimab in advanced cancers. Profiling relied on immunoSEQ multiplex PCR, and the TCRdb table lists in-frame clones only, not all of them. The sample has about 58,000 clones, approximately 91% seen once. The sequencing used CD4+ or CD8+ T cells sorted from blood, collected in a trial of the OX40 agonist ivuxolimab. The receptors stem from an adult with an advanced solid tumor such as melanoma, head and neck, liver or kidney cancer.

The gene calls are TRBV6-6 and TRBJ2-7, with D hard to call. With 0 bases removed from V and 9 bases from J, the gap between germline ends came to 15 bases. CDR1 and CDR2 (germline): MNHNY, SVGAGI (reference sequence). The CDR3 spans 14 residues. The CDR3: CASSYSQLTGVQYF. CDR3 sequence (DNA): TGTGCCAGCAGTTACTCGCAGCTCACGGGTGTGCAGTACTTC.

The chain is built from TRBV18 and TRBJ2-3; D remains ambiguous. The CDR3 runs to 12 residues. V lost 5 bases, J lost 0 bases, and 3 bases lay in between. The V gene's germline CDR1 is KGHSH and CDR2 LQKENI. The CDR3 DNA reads TGTGCCAGCTCATACAGCACAGATACGCAGTATTTT. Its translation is CASSYSTDTQYF.

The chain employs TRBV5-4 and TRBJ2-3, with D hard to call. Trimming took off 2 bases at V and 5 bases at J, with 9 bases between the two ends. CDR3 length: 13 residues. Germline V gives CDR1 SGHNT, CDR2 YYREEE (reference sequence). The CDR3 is CASSFGMGDTQYF. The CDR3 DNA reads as TGTGCCAGCAGCTTCGGAATGGGAGATACGCAGTATTTT.

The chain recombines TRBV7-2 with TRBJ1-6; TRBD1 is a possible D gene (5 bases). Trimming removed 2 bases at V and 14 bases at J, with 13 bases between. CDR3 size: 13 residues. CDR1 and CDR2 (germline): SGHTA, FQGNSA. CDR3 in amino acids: CASSLRSGTTLHF. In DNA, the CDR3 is TGTGCCAGCAGCTTAAGGTCCGGGACTACCCTCCACTTT. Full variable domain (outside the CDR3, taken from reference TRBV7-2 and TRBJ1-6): GAGVSQSPSNKVTEKGKDVELRCDPISGHTALYWYRQSLGQGLEFLIYFQGNSAPDKSGLPSDRFSAERTGGSVSTLTIQRTQQEDSAVYLCASSLRSGTTLHFGNGTRLTVT.

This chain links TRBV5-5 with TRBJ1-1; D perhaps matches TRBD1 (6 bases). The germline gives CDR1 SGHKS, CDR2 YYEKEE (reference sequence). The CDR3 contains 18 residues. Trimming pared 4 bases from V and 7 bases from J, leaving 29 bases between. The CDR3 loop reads CASSREGGGGTLWNEAFF. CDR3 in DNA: TGTGCCAGCAGCCGAGAGGGAGGAGGGGGGACCCTATGGAATGAAGCTTTCTTT.

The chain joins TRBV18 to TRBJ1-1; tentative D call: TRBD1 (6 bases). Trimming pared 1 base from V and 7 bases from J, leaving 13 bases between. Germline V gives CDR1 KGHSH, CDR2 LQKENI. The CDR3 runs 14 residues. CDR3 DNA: TGTGCCAGCTCACCACGAGTCGGGGGCGTTGAAGCTTTCTTT. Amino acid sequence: CASSPRVGGVEAFF. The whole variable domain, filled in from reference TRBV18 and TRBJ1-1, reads NAGVMQNPRHLVRRRGQEARLRCSPMKGHSHVYWYRQLPEEGLKFMVYLQKENIIDESGMPKERFSAEFPKEGPSILRIQQVVRGDSAAYFCASSPRVGGVEAFFGQGTRLTVV.

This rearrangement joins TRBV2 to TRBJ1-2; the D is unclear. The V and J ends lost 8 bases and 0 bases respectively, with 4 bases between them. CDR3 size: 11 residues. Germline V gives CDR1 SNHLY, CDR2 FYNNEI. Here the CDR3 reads CASVPNYGYTF. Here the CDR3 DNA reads TGTGCCAGCGTTCCTAACTATGGCTACACCTTC. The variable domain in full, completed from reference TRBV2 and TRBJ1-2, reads EPEVTQTPSHQVTQMGQEVILRCVPISNHLYFYWYRQILGQKVEFLVSFYNNEISEKSEIFDDQFSVERPDGSNFTLKIRSTKLEDSAMYFCASVPNYGYTFGSGTRLTVV.

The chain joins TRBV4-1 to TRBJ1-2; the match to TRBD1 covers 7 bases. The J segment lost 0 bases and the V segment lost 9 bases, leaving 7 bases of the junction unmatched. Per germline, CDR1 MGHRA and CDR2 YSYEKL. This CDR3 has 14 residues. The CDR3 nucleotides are TGCGCCAGTATAGGGGGCCCTCCTAACTATGGCTACACCTTC. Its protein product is CASIGGPPNYGYTF.

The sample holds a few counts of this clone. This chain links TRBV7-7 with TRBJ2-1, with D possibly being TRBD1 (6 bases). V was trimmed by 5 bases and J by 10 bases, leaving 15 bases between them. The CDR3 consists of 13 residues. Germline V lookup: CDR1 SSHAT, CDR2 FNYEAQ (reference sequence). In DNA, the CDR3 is TGTGCCAGCAGCCCATCCCCGAGGGGGGAGCAGTTCTTC. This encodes CASSPSPRGEQFF. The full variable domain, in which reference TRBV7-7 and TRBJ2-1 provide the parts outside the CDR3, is GAGVSQSPRYKVTKRGQDVTLRCDPISSHATLYWYQQALGQGPEFLTYFNYEAQPDKSGLPSDRFSAERPEGSISTLTIQRTEQRDSAMYRCASSPSPRGEQFFGPGTRLTVL.

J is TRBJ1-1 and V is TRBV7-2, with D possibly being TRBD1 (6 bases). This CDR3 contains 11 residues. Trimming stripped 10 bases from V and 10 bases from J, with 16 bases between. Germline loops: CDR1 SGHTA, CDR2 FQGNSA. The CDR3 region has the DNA TGTGCCACCCGTGGGGGGCAAAGAGCTTTCTTT. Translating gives CATRGGQRAFF.

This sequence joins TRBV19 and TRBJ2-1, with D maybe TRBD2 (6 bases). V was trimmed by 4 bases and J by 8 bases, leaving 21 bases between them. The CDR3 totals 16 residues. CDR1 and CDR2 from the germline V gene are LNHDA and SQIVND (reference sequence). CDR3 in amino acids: CASSNSAGSTGDEQFF. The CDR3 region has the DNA TGTGCCAGTAGTAATTCAGCGGGCTCCACCGGGGATGAGCAGTTCTTC.

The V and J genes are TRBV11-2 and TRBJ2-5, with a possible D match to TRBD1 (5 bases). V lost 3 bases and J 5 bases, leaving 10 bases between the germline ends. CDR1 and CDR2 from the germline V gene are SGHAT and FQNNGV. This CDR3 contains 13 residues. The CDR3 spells CASSLNRRETQYF. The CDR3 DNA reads TGTGCCAGCAGCTTGAACAGGCGGGAGACCCAGTACTTC.

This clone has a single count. The CDR3 DNA is TGCGCCAGCAGCCGACTAGCGGAGCCAATCACAGATACGCAGTATTTT. Encoded protein: CASSRLAEPITDTQYF. The chain employs TRBV5-1 and TRBJ2-3; 9 bases line up with TRBD2. With 4 bases clipped from V and 2 bases from J, the junction kept 8 bases outside the gene matches. This CDR3 contains 16 residues. Looked up from germline, CDR1 is SGHRS and CDR2 is YFSETQ.

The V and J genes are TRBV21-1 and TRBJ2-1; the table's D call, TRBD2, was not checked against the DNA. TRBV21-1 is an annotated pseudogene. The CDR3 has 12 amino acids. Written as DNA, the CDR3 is TGTGCCAGCAGCAAAGATCTAGTATCAGAGTTCTTC. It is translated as CASSKDLVSEFF.

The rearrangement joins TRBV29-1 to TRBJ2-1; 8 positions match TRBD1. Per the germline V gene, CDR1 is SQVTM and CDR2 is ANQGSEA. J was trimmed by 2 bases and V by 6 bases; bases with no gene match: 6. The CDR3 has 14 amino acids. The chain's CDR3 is CSVGRGRPYNEQFF. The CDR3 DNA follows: TGCAGCGTAGGCAGGGGGCGACCCTACAATGAGCAGTTCTTC.

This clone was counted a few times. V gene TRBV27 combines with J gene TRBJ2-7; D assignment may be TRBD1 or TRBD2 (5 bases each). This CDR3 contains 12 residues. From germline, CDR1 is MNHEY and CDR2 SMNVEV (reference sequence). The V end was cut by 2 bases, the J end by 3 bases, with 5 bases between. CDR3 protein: CASSLGGYEQYF. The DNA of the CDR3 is TGTGCCAGCAGTTTAGGGGGCTACGAGCAGTACTTC.

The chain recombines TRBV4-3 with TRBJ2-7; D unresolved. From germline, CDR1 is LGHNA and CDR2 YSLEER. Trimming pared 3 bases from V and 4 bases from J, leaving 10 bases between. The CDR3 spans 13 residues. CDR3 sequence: CASSQEKGYEQYF. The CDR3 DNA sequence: TGCGCCAGCAGCCAGGAAAAAGGTTACGAGCAGTACTTC.

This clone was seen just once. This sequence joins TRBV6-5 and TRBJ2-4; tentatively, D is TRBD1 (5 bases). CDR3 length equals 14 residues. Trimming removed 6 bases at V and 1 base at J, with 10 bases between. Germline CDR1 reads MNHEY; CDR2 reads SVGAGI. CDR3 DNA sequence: TGTGCCAGCAGAGGGAAGGGGGCCAAAAACATTCAGTACTTC. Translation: CASRGKGAKNIQYF.

The CDR3 here is CASSLMTGAGREKLFF. CDR3 coding DNA: TGTGCCAGCAGCTTAATGACAGGGGCGGGGAGGGAAAAACTGTTTTTT. The V and J genes are TRBV7-2 and TRBJ1-4, with 8 bases that match TRBD1. Germline assignment: CDR1 SGHTA and CDR2 FQGNSA. The CDR3 extends over 16 amino acids. The V gene end was trimmed by 2 bases and the J gene end by 8 bases; junction bases not matched to a gene: 10.

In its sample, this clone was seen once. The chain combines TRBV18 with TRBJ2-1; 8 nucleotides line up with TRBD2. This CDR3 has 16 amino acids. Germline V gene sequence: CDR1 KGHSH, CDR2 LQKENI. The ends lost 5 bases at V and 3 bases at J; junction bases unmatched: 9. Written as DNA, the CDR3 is TGTGCCAGCTCAAAGGAGCGGGGGAGCGTCTACAATGAGCAGTTCTTC. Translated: CASSKERGSVYNEQFF.

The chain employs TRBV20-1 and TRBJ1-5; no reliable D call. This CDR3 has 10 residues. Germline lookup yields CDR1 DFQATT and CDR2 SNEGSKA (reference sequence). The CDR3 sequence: CAQENQPQHF. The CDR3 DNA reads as TGCGCCCAGGAAAATCAGCCCCAGCATTTT.

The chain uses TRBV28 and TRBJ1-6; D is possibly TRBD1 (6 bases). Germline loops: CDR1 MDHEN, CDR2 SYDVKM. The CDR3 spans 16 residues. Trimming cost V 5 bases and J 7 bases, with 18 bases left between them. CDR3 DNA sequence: TGTGCCAGCAGTCTCCAGACGGGGGGGCGGAATTCACCCCTCCACTTT. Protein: CASSLQTGGRNSPLHF.

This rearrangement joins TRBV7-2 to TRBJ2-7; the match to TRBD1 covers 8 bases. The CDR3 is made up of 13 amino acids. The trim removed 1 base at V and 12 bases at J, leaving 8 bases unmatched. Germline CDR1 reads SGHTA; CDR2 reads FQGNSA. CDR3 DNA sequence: TGTGCCAGCAGCTTAGTGATAGCAGGGGGCGCGTACTTC. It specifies CASSLVIAGGAYF.

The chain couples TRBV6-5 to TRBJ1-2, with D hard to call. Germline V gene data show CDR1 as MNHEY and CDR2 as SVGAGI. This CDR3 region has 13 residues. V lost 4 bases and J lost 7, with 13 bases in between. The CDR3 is CASSFLPTRGYTF. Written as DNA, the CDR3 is TGTGCCAGCAGTTTCCTCCCGACACGTGGCTACACCTTC.

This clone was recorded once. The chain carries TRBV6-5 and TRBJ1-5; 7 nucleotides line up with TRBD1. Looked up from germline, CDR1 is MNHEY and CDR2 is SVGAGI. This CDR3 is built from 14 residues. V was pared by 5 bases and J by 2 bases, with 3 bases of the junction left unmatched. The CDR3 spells CASSPDRGNQPQHF. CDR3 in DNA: TGTGCCAGCAGTCCCGACAGGGGCAATCAGCCCCAGCATTTT.

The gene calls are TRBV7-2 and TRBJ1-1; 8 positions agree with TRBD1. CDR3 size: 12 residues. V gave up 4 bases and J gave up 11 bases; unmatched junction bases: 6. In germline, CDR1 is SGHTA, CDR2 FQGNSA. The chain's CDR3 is CASSSDRGRAFF. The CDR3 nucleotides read TGTGCCAGCAGCTCTGACAGGGGACGCGCTTTCTTT.

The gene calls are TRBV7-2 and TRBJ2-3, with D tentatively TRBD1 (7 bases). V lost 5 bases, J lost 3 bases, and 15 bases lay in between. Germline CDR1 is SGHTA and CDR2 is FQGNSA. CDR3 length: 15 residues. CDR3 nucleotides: TGTGCCAGCAGCCCAGGGGGGCCCAGTACAGATACGCAGTATTTT. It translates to CASSPGGPSTDTQYF.

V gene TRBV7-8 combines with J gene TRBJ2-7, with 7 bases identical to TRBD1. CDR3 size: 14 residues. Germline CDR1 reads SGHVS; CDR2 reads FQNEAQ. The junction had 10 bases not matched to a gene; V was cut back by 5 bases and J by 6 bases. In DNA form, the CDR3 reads TGTGCCAGCAGCCAAACGGACAGGAGAGGCGAGCAGTACTTC. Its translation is CASSQTDRRGEQYF.

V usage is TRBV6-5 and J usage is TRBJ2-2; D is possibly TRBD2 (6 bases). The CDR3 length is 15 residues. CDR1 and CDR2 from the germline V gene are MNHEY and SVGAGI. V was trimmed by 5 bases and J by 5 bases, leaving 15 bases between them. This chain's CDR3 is CASSRDGGRTGELFF. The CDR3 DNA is TGTGCCAGCAGTCGAGACGGGGGTCGGACCGGGGAGCTGTTTTTT.

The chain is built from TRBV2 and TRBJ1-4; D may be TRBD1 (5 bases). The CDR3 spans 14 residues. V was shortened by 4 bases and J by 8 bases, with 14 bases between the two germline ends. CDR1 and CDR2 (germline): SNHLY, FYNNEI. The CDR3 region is CASSVTGAGEKLFF. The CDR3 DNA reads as TGTGCCAGCAGTGTGACCGGGGCTGGGGAAAAACTGTTTTTT.

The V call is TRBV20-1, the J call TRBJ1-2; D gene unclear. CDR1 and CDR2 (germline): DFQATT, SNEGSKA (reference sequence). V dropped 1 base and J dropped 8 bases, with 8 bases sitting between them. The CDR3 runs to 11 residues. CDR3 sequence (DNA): TGCAGTGCTAGAGGGGGATGGGGCTACACCTTC. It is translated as CSARGGWGYTF.